Each of the 15 T cell receptor delta chains below was sequenced from the same sample in a study of gammadelta T cells in human blood. TCRdb reprocessed the RT-PCR reads through CATT. The table has some 1,000 delta-chain clones, approximately 6.4% seen once. Material: non-Vgamma9Vdelta2 gamma-delta T cells from infant blood. Every receptor here comes from a human donor.

This clone is categorized as large. This chain joins TRAV38-2/DV8 and TRDJ2; D is undetermined. Germline CDR1 and CDR2: TSESDYY and QEAYKQQN. The length of the CDR3 is 16 residues. V shed 0 bases and J shed 10 bases, with 19 bases lying between them. DNA for the CDR3: TGTGCTTATAGGAGCGCGTTCTCATCGTACTCGGAACAACTCTTCTTT. This translates into CAYRSAFSSYSEQLFF.

By sample fraction, this clone is large. V usage is TRDV1 and J usage is TRDJ1; D is unresolved. CDR1 TSWWSYY and CDR2 QGS come from the germline V gene. V was clipped by 4 bases and J by 0 bases, with 27 bases between them. This CDR3 is built from 20 residues. The chain's CDR3 is CALGVIPPLVPRQYTDKLIF. The CDR3 DNA follows: TGTGCTCTTGGGGTCATTCCCCCCCTTGTGCCCCGGCAGTACACCGATAAACTCATCTTT.

This clone appeared a few times. The protein given by TCRdb reflects a much larger clone and differs at residue 7 from this DNA's translation, likely from a read error; the protein shown is the DNA's translation. This chain uses TRDV1 with TRDJ1, with 8 bases matching TRDD3. Germline assignment: CDR1 TSWWSYY and CDR2 QGS. This CDR3 spans 22 amino acids. J gave up 0 bases and V 1 base, and 22 bases lay outside the gene matches. The CDR3 loop is CALGEPILVTYTGGVYTDKLIF. DNA of the CDR3: TGTGCTCTTGGGGAACCTATTTTGGTTACTTATACTGGGGGGGTTTACACCGATAAACTCATCTTT.

In this sample, this clone is large. The gene calls are TRAV29/DV5 and TRDJ1; TRDD3 agrees at 8 bases. CDR1 is NSMFDY and CDR2 is ISSIKDK in the germline V gene. With 4 bases clipped from V and 2 bases from J, the junction kept 13 bases outside the gene matches. The CDR3 is 16 residues long. CDR3 loop: CAAVRWGIPGTDKLIF. The DNA of the CDR3 is TGTGCAGCAGTAAGGTGGGGGATTCCCGGGACCGATAAACTCATCTTT.

By frequency in the sample, this clone is large. V and J are TRAV29/DV5 and TRDJ1, with 8 bases matching TRDD3. The V gene end was trimmed by 3 bases and the J gene end by 0 bases; junction bases not matched to a gene: 22. Germline CDR1 and CDR2: NSMFDY and ISSIKDK. The CDR3 runs to 20 residues. The DNA for the CDR3 is TGTGCAGCAACCCTGGGGGACCAAGACCCTCCGAGGGAGTACACCGATAAACTCATCTTT. Translating gives CAATLGDQDPPREYTDKLIF.

This clone came up a few times. This chain uses TRDV1 with TRDJ1; TRDD3 agrees at 11 bases. Germline lookup yields CDR1 TSWWSYY and CDR2 QGS. This CDR3 contains 21 residues. Trimming took 1 base from V and 4 from J; bases not matched to a gene: 20. The CDR3 DNA sequence: TGTGCTCTTGGGGAACCCGGTTCACGCTGGGGGATACAGGATCGAGGCGATAAACTCATCTTT. Amino acid sequence: CALGEPGSRWGIQDRGDKLIF.

This clone is classed as large (0.1 to 1%). The genes are TRDV1 and TRDJ1; 8 bases align to TRDD2. Losses at the gene ends were 0 bases for V and 0 bases for J; bases not matched to a gene: 21. CDR1 TSWWSYY and CDR2 QGS come from the germline V gene. The CDR3 extends over 22 amino acids. As DNA, the CDR3 is TGTGCTCTTGGGGAACTAGGGGACTTCCTACCCCTAATCCGGGCGTACACCGATAAACTCATCTTT. Translating it yields CALGELGDFLPLIRAYTDKLIF.

This clone was recorded a few times. The gene calls are TRDV1 and TRDJ1, with TRDD3 matching 9 bases. Germline values: CDR1 TSWWSYY, CDR2 QGS. The CDR3 is made up of 19 amino acids. The V gene end was trimmed by 1 base and the J gene end by 1 base; junction bases not matched to a gene: 13. The chain's CDR3 is CALGERVLGDRAFTDKLIF. In DNA form, the CDR3 reads TGTGCTCTTGGGGAACGAGTACTGGGGGACCGTGCTTTCACCGATAAACTCATCTTT.

By share of the sample, this clone is large. The gene calls are TRDV1 and TRDJ1; tentative D call: TRDD3 (5 bases). The germline V and J ends were trimmed by 4 bases and 4 bases, with 19 bases remaining between them. The CDR3 runs to 16 residues. Per germline, CDR1 TSWWSYY and CDR2 QGS. The CDR3, as DNA: TGTGCTCTTGGGGGGGGGCCCCCTTGGACCCTCGATAAACTCATCTTT. Translated: CALGGGPPWTLDKLIF.

Remarks on this clone: A far larger clone lies a single base away; this is likely a read error. This rearrangement joins TRDV1 to TRDJ2; D perhaps matches TRDD2 (5 bases). The CDR3 length is 20 residues. Germline V lookup: CDR1 TSWWSYY, CDR2 QGS. The CDR3 nucleotides are TGTGCTCTTGGGGAAATCTCTCCTATCCCGTATCGGGCTTTTACAGCACAACTCTTCTTT. It is translated as CALGEISPIPYRAFTAQLFF.

On this clone itself: TCRdb assigns this DNA the protein of a much larger clone, which departs from its translation at residue 9; this likely reflects a read error, and the protein shown comes from translating the DNA. The chain employs TRAV38-2/DV8 and TRDJ1, with D perhaps TRDD3 (7 bases). V was cut by 4 bases and J by 0 bases, with 22 bases left in between. This CDR3 contains 18 residues. CDR1 TSESDYY and CDR2 QEAYKQQN come from the germline V gene. As DNA, the CDR3 is TGTGCTTATAGGCTTCCTCGTACTAGGGGATATCACACCGATAAACTCATCTTT. Residues: CAYRLPRTRGYHTDKLIF.

This clone was seen more than once but under ten times. It may be a read error: a sequence one base away is much more abundant. V usage is TRDV1 and J usage is TRDJ2; TRDD2 is a possible D gene (5 bases). Deletions cut 5 bases from V and 0 bases from J, with 25 bases between. Per germline, CDR1 TSWWSYY and CDR2 QGS. The CDR3 sequence is 20 residues long. The CDR3 loop is CALGKISPIPYRALTAQLFF. Here the CDR3 DNA reads TGTGCTCTTGGGAAAATCTCTCCTATCCCGTATCGGGCTTTGACAGCACAACTCTTCTTT.

By share, this clone ranks as large. The V and J genes are TRDV3 and TRDJ1, with 10 bases aligning to TRDD3. This CDR3 comprises 25 residues. V shed 0 bases and J 0 bases; nucleotides not matched to a gene: 34. Germline V gene lookup returns CDR1 TVYSNPD and CDR2 GDNSRS (reference sequence). As DNA, the CDR3 is TGTGCCTTTAGGGAGTCAGTACTTCCTAGCTTTATGGGGGATACCCCTCCTCAGTACACCGATAAACTCATCTTT. Its protein is CAFRESVLPSFMGDTPPQYTDKLIF.

This clone is labeled medium-sized. The chain joins TRDV1 to TRDJ1; D perhaps matches TRDD2 (5 bases). This CDR3 comprises 16 residues. CDR1 and CDR2 from the germline V gene are TSWWSYY and QGS. V shed 1 base and J shed 0 bases, with 12 bases lying between them. The CDR3 reads CALGEHPLPYTDKLIF. The DNA for the CDR3 is TGTGCTCTTGGGGAACACCCCCTACCGTACACCGATAAACTCATCTTT.

This clone has more than one count but fewer than ten. The protein TCRdb gives is from a much larger clone and does not agree with this DNA's translation at residue 4, likely a read error; the protein shown here comes from the DNA. The chain links TRDV3 to TRDJ3; 9 positions match TRDD3. V shed 2 bases, J shed 1 base, and the junction held 6 bases outside the gene matches. Germline CDR1 is TVYSNPD and CDR2 is GDNSRS (reference sequence). The CDR3 contains 17 residues. The CDR3 DNA is TGTGCCTTTGGGGATACGGGGAGTTCCTGGGACACCCGACAGATGTTTTTC. Translation gives CAFGDTGSSWDTRQMFF.